A selection of T cell receptor beta chains follows, all from one sample in a study of blood T cell repertoires in COVID-19. Here immunoSEQ multiplex PCR was the method, and the copy in TCRdb shows in-frame clones only, minus some. The data contain 250,000 to 350,000 clones, roughly 90% of them singletons. Sequencing used peripheral blood. These receptors all come from a young woman with COVID-19, enrolled during active disease. Each CDR3 is given with its conserved first and last residue. A D gene is named only where the DNA matches it firmly. Size is omitted from some rows. Given values are once, few, many or a class for expanded clones.

length	V	J	D	size	DNA	CDR3
14	TRBV2	TRBJ2-2	.	few	TGTGCCAGCAGTGGAGCGAGTTCCACCGGGGAGCTGTTTTTT	CASSGASSTGELFF
14	TRBV9	TRBJ2-1	TRBD2	.	TGTGCCAGCAGCGTCGGGACTACCAACAATGAGCAGTTCTTC	CASSVGTTNNEQFF
14	TRBV5-1	TRBJ1-5	.	.	TGCGCCAGCAGCCCGGACGGGATGGGACAGCCCCAGCATTTT	CASSPDGMGQPQHF
15	TRBV24-1	TRBJ2-5	TRBD1	.	TGTGCCACCAGTGATCCGACAGGGGGAGTAGAGACCCAGTACTTC	CATSDPTGGVETQYF
15	TRBV27	TRBJ2-1	.	.	TGTGCCAGCAGTCCGCTTATGGAGGGTAGTGGAGAGCAGTTCTTC	CASSPLMEGSGEQFF
15	TRBV14	TRBJ2-7	TRBD1	.	TGTGCCAGCAGCCAAGATTTCCCAGGGGGCGGCGAGCAGTACTTC	CASSQDFPGGGEQYF
17	TRBV27	TRBJ1-3	.	once	TGTGCCAGCAGTTTATCGTTACCAGCGAGCTCTGGAAACACCATATATTTT	CASSLSLPASSGNTIYF
14	TRBV19	TRBJ2-3	.	once	TGTGCCAGTACGAACAGGTTCCTCACAGATACGCAGTATTTT	CASTNRFLTDTQYF
15	TRBV4-1	TRBJ2-2	.	.	TGCGCCAGCCGCCCAATCCTAAAGGGGTCCGGGGAGCTGTTTTTT	CASRPILKGSGELFF
13	TRBV12-3/TRBV12-4	TRBJ2-3	.	.	TGTGCCAGCAGTCCCGACGGGACAGATACGCAGTATTTT	CASSPDGTDTQYF
16	TRBV6-4	TRBJ2-1	.	.	TGTGCCAGCAGTGTGGCCGGGCTAGCACCCTACAATGAGCAGTTCTTC	CASSVAGLAPYNEQFF
16	TRBV6-5	TRBJ2-1	.	.	TGTGCCAGCAGTTACTCTTGGCTGAACGGGTACAATGAGCAGTTCTTC	CASSYSWLNGYNEQFF
18	TRBV30	TRBJ1-1	TRBD1	.	TGTGCCTGGAGTGTACGATGGACAGGGGGCTTAGGAGACACTGAAGCTTTCTTT	CAWSVRWTGGLGDTEAFF
15	TRBV3-1/TRBV3-2	TRBJ2-7	TRBD2	.	TGTGCCAGCAGCCAGGGACTAGCGGGGCCCCCCGAGCAGTACTTC	CASSQGLAGPPEQYF
15	TRBV4-2	TRBJ1-1	.	.	TGTGCCAGCAGCCAAACTACAAGGACCACAGGTGAAGCTTTCTTT	CASSQTTRTTGEAFF
12	TRBV4-1	TRBJ1-1	.	.	TGCGCCAGCAGCCCCTTAGGCAGGGAAGCTTTCTTT	CASSPLGREAFF
14	TRBV10-3	TRBJ2-5	.	.	TGTGCCATCAGCCCGACAGGACCCGAGGAGACCCAGTACTTC	CAISPTGPEETQYF
13	TRBV5-6	TRBJ1-1	TRBD1	.	TGTGCCAGCAGCGTAATACAGGGGACCGAAGCTTTCTTT	CASSVIQGTEAFF
16	TRBV4-2	TRBJ1-6	.	.	TGTGCCAGCAGCCAAGCCCCAGGGTTGAGTAATTCACCCCTCCACTTT	CASSQAPGLSNSPLHF
15	TRBV30	TRBJ1-2	TRBD1	once	TGTGCCTGGACCCCCGGGACAGGGGGCAACTATGGCTACACCTTC	CAWTPGTGGNYGYTF
13	TRBV6-5	TRBJ1-1	.	few	TGTGCCAGCAGACGGACAGTGAACACTGAAGCTTTCTTT	CASRRTVNTEAFF
16	TRBV7-2	TRBJ2-7	.	.	TGTGCCAGCAGCTCCCCCTGGGGGGACAGAAGGGCCGAGCAGTACTTC	CASSSPWGDRRAEQYF
13	TRBV6-6	TRBJ2-2	TRBD1	.	TGTGCCAGCAGTCCGAGGGGGCTCGGGGAGCTGTTTTTT	CASSPRGLGELFF
13	TRBV28	TRBJ2-5	.	.	TGTGCCAGCGGGGGGGGGCACCAAGAGACCCAGTACTTC	CASGGGHQETQYF
15	TRBV27	TRBJ2-6	.	.	TGTGCCAGCAGTTCCCACAGCTCTGGGGCCAACGTCCTGACTTTC	CASSSHSSGANVLTF
15	TRBV6-5	TRBJ2-6	TRBD1	once	TGTGCCAGCAGGAAACAGGGGGCGCGACTAGAAGTCCTGACTTTC	CASRKQGARLEVLTF
14	TRBV5-1	TRBJ1-1	TRBD1	.	TGCGCCAGCAGCCGTGGACAGGGGAACACTGAAGCTTTCTTT	CASSRGQGNTEAFF
15	TRBV27	TRBJ1-6	.	.	TGTGCCAGCAGTTTAGGTGCGGCCTATAATTCACCCCTCCACTTT	CASSLGAAYNSPLHF
17	TRBV7-2	TRBJ1-4	TRBD1	.	TGTGCCAGCAGCATCTTAAGGGGACAGGGGACTAATGAAAAACTGTTTTTT	CASSILRGQGTNEKLFF
13	TRBV6-5	TRBJ1-1	TRBD1	.	TGTGCCAGTACTAGGACAGGGGAGACTGAAGCTTTCTTT	CASTRTGETEAFF
14	TRBV27	TRBJ2-2	.	.	TGTGCCAGCAGCAGAAACGCTTGGTGGGGGGAGCTGTTTTTT	CASSRNAWWGELFF
13	TRBV11-3	TRBJ1-5	.	.	TGTGCCAGCCCGCGGGGGGTAGATCAGCCCCAGCATTTT	CASPRGVDQPQHF
15	TRBV30	TRBJ2-1	TRBD2	.	TGTGCCTGGAGTCCCGGACTAGCGGGACTAAATGAGCAGTTCTTC	CAWSPGLAGLNEQFF
14	TRBV18	TRBJ2-3	.	.	TGTGCCAGCTCACCAGGGAGAAACACAGATACGCAGTATTTT	CASSPGRNTDTQYF
15	TRBV7-2	TRBJ2-7	.	.	TGTGCCAGCAGTATAAGCGGGCCTCCCCTCTACGAGCAGTACTTC	CASSISGPPLYEQYF
18	TRBV5-8	TRBJ2-7	TRBD2	.	TGTGCCAGCAGCTTTAGGGGGACTAGCGGGATCCCCGCCTACGAGCAGTACTTC	CASSFRGTSGIPAYEQYF
16	TRBV28	TRBJ1-5	TRBD1	.	TGTGCCAGCAGTTTCCCACAGGGGGCAGGCAATCAGCCCCAGCATTTT	CASSFPQGAGNQPQHF
13	TRBV6-5	TRBJ2-3	.	once	TGTGCCAGCAGTAGCCGACACAAAGATACGCAGTATTTT	CASSSRHKDTQYF
17	TRBV7-2	TRBJ2-7	.	.	TGTGCCAGCAGCTTAGCGACTCATGGGGCCGCCTCGCCCGAGCAGTACTTC	CASSLATHGAASPEQYF
13	TRBV7-2	TRBJ1-3	.	.	TGTGCCAGCAGGAGGGCCTCCGGGAACACCATATATTTT	CASRRASGNTIYF
13	TRBV7-9	TRBJ1-1	.	few	TGTGCCAGCAGCTCAGGAACGAACACTGAAGCTTTCTTT	CASSSGTNTEAFF
15	TRBV10-1	TRBJ2-1	TRBD2	.	TGCGCCAGCAGTAGGGAGCCTAGCGGGAGGGCGATGCAGTTCTTC	CASSREPSGRAMQFF
14	TRBV2	TRBJ2-3	.	.	TGTGCCAGCAGTGAGGAGGTGGGCACAGATACGCAGTATTTT	CASSEEVGTDTQYF
14	TRBV2	TRBJ1-2	TRBD1	once	TGTGCCAGCAGTGAACAGGGGGGTCACTATGGCTACACCTTC	CASSEQGGHYGYTF
17	TRBV7-8	TRBJ2-2	.	.	TGTGCCAGCAGCTTACTCCCCCCCGGGACAAACACCGGGGAGCTGTTTTTT	CASSLLPPGTNTGELFF
12	TRBV5-4	TRBJ2-7	TRBD1	.	TGTGCCAGCAGCTTCCGACAGGGCGAGCAGTACTTC	CASSFRQGEQYF
14	TRBV6-5	TRBJ1-4	TRBD1	.	TGTGCCAGCAGACCGGGACAGCGGAATGAAAAACTGTTTTTT	CASRPGQRNEKLFF
13	TRBV19	TRBJ2-5	.	.	TGTGCCAGTAGCGGGGGGCTCCAAGAGACCCAGTACTTC	CASSGGLQETQYF
15	TRBV28	TRBJ2-7	.	once	TGTGCCAGCACCTCCGGCTGGGGGCGACTCTACGAGCAGTACTTC	CASTSGWGRLYEQYF
11	TRBV6-5	TRBJ1-1	.	.	TGTGCCAGCAGGGCACCCCCAGAAGCTTTCTTT	CASRAPPEAFF